These 30 T cell receptor beta chains share one sample of origin, sequenced in a study of blood T cell repertoires in COVID-19. Sequenced by immunoSEQ multiplex PCR; TCRdb stores in-frame clones only, minus some. This table has about 150,000 clones, about 79% appearing once. Input material: peripheral blood. These receptors were collected from an older woman with acute or convalescent COVID-19.

This clone appeared a few times. The same CDR3 can be traced to other DNA sequences in this sample. The chain recombines TRBV19 with TRBJ1-5; 7 bases line up with TRBD1. Trimming at V came to 6 bases and at J to 1 base, leaving 6 bases not matched to a gene. Looked up from germline, CDR1 is LNHDA and CDR2 is SQIVND (reference sequence). The CDR3 spans 15 residues. The CDR3 protein is CASSRQGRSNQPQHF. CDR3 DNA sequence: TGTGCCAGTAGCAGACAGGGTCGAAGCAATCAGCCCCAGCATTTT.

This clone was observed once. This chain links TRBV7-3 with TRBJ2-3; 9 bases agree with TRBD2. Germline CDR1 and CDR2: SGHTA and FQGTGA. The CDR3 consists of 15 residues. Trimming removed 2 bases from V and 5 bases from J; junction bases left unmatched: 5. CDR3 DNA sequence: TGTGCCAGCAGCTTAGGGCTAGCGGGGCAAGATACGCAGTATTTT. Translation gives CASSLGLAGQDTQYF.

The CDR3: CASSRSGGSSSYGYTF. CDR3 sequence (DNA): TGTGCCAGCAGCCGGTCAGGGGGAAGTAGTAGCTATGGCTACACCTTC. The V and J genes are TRBV3-1 (or the pseudogene TRBV3-2) and TRBJ1-2, with TRBD1 matching over 7 bases. Trimming removed 4 bases from V and 4 bases from J; junction bases left unmatched: 12. This CDR3 contains 16 residues. Germline CDR1 LGHDT, CDR2 YNNKEL (reference sequence).

This clone is a singleton in its sample. CDR3 loop: CASSLRGGTEAFF. The CDR3 DNA is TGTGCCAGCAGCTTACGGGGAGGGACTGAAGCTTTCTTT. The chain couples TRBV11-1 to TRBJ1-1; D unresolved. The CDR3 has 13 amino acids. CDR1 and CDR2 (germline): SGHAT, FQDESV (reference sequence). Trimming took off 2 bases at V and 5 bases at J, with 9 bases between the two ends.

V is TRBV9 and J is TRBJ2-6; 7 nucleotides align to TRBD1. CDR3 length: 19 residues. Germline CDR1 reads SGDLS; CDR2 reads YYNGEE. J was trimmed by 0 bases and V by 4 bases; bases with no gene match: 13. CDR3 DNA: TGTGCCAGCAGCACGCGCCTAGGGGGCACCTTCTCTGGGGCCAACGTCCTGACTTTC. It codes for CASSTRLGGTFSGANVLTF.

V is TRBV5-5 and J is TRBJ1-4, with TRBD1 matching over 7 bases. The CDR3 consists of 15 residues. V shed 0 bases, J shed 7 bases, and the junction held 6 bases outside the gene matches. The germline CDR1 and CDR2 sequences are SGHKS and YYEKEE (reference sequence). Here the CDR3 DNA reads TGTGCCAGCAGCTTGGGGTGGGACAGCGGTGAAAAACTGTTTTTT. Translated, it gives CASSLGWDSGEKLFF.

This clone appeared a few times. CDR3 sequence: CASSIGTGPTEAFF. CDR3 in DNA: TGTGCCAGTAGTATCGGGACAGGACCAACTGAAGCTTTCTTT. The chain combines TRBV19 with TRBJ1-1; 8 bases match TRBD1. The CDR3 is 14 amino acids. Germline loops: CDR1 LNHDA, CDR2 SQIVND (reference sequence). After removal of 3 bases from V and 5 bases from J, the junction contained 5 bases not matched to a gene.

J is TRBJ1-5 and V is TRBV19; 9 positions agree with TRBD1. The CDR3 contains 15 residues. Germline CDR1 and CDR2: LNHDA and SQIVND (reference sequence). V shed 7 bases, J shed 7 bases, and the junction held 11 bases outside the gene matches. CDR3 in amino acids: CASTLGQGRGQPQHF. The CDR3 DNA is TGTGCCAGTACCTTGGGACAGGGTAGGGGACAGCCCCAGCATTTT.

The chain links TRBV9 to TRBJ2-5, with 11 nucleotides matching TRBD2. This CDR3 has 17 residues. The trim removed 0 bases at V and 5 bases at J, leaving 9 bases unmatched. In germline, CDR1 is SGDLS, CDR2 YYNGEE. CDR3 sequence reads: CASSVGSGGAFGETQYF. As DNA, the CDR3 is TGTGCCAGCAGCGTAGGTAGCGGGGGGGCGTTTGGTGAGACCCAGTACTTC.

The chain carries TRBV18 and TRBJ2-3; no reliable D call. There are 13 residues in the CDR3. CDR1 is KGHSH and CDR2 is LQKENI in the germline V gene. V dropped 3 bases and J dropped 2 bases, with 6 bases sitting between them. CDR3 DNA sequence: TGTGCCAGCTCACCCCTAGACACAGATACGCAGTATTTT. Its protein product is CASSPLDTDTQYF.

The CDR3 protein is CASSPPRGLNTEAFF. DNA for the CDR3: TGTGCCAGCAGCCCCCCTCGGGGTCTGAACACTGAAGCTTTCTTT. The V call is TRBV3-1 (or the pseudogene TRBV3-2), the J call TRBJ1-1; D unresolved. The ends were cut back, 4 bases at V and 0 bases at J, with 12 bases in the middle. This CDR3 region has 15 residues. The germline V gene encodes CDR1 LGHDT and CDR2 YNNKEL (reference sequence).

The chain joins TRBV5-1 to TRBJ1-4, with TRBD1 identical over 11 bases. Germline values: CDR1 SGHRS, CDR2 YFSETQ. CDR3 length: 16 residues. V trimming: 2 bases; J trimming: 5 bases; junction bases outside the gene matches: 5. The DNA for the CDR3 is TGCGCCAGCAGCTTTGGACAGGGGGCAAGAAATGAAAAACTGTTTTTT. This sequence encodes CASSFGQGARNEKLFF.

The rearrangement uses TRBV9 and TRBJ1-4, with TRBD1 matching 9 bases. The germline V gene encodes CDR1 SGDLS and CDR2 YYNGEE. The CDR3 covers 16 residues. With 6 bases clipped from V and 3 bases from J, the junction kept 9 bases outside the gene matches. The CDR3 nucleotides are TGTGCCAGCACCCCGGGACAGGGAGTGGCTAATGAAAAACTGTTTTTT. Its translation is CASTPGQGVANEKLFF.

This chain uses TRBV19 with TRBJ1-5, with D perhaps TRBD1 (6 bases). The CDR3 extends over 16 amino acids. The V and J ends lost 4 bases and 0 bases respectively, with 13 bases between them. Germline loops: CDR1 LNHDA, CDR2 SQIVND (reference sequence). The CDR3 DNA reads as TGTGCCAGTAGTACCCAATACAGGGCTAGCAATCAGCCCCAGCATTTT. It is translated as CASSTQYRASNQPQHF.

V is TRBV28 and J is TRBJ1-6; no reliable D call. The CDR3 spans 16 residues. Trimming cost V 0 bases and J 0 bases, with 6 bases left between them. Germline-derived CDR1 and CDR2 are MDHEN and SYDVKM. CDR3 sequence: CASSLWSSSYNSPLHF. The DNA of the CDR3 is TGTGCCAGCAGTTTATGGTCCAGCTCCTATAATTCACCCCTCCACTTT. Full variable domain (remainder filled in from reference TRBV28 and TRBJ1-6): DVKVTQSSRYLVKRTGEKVFLECVQDMDHENMFWYRQDPGLGLRLIYFSYDVKMKEKGDIPEGYSVSREKKERFSLILESASTNQTSMYLCASSLWSSSYNSPLHFGNGTRLTVT.

V gene TRBV9 combines with J gene TRBJ1-2; D is unresolved. Germline loops: CDR1 SGDLS, CDR2 YYNGEE. V was shortened by 0 bases and J by 2 bases, with 11 bases between the two germline ends. There are 15 residues in the CDR3. The CDR3 reads CASSVVAGGNYGYTF. The CDR3 DNA follows: TGTGCCAGCAGCGTAGTAGCGGGAGGGAACTATGGCTACACCTTC.

This clone has just one count. The chain carries TRBV6-5 and TRBJ2-7; D is undetermined. This CDR3 is 14 amino acids long. Per the germline V gene, CDR1 is MNHEY and CDR2 is SVGAGI. With 4 bases removed from V and 2 bases from J, the gap between germline ends came to 12 bases. As DNA, the CDR3 is TGTGCCAGCAGTTCCAGCCAGGCAACCTACGAGCAGTACTTC. It yields the protein CASSSSQATYEQYF.

The rearrangement uses TRBV19 and TRBJ2-2, with a possible D match to TRBD1 (6 bases). Germline V gene data show CDR1 as LNHDA and CDR2 as SQIVND (reference sequence). The CDR3 covers 15 residues. Trimming took off 5 bases at V and 2 bases at J, with 12 bases between the two ends. This CDR3 is CASSSRTANTGELFF. The CDR3 DNA reads as TGTGCCAGTAGTTCCCGGACAGCAAACACCGGGGAGCTGTTTTTT.

The count of this clone is one. The chain is built from TRBV6-5 and TRBJ1-2; 11 positions match TRBD1. Germline CDR1 and CDR2: MNHEY and SVGAGI. The CDR3 has 14 residues. Unmatched junction bases numbered 4, after V lost 5 bases and J lost 5 bases. This CDR3 reads CASSRTGGLYGYTF. The CDR3 DNA sequence: TGTGCCAGCAGTCGGACAGGGGGCTTGTATGGCTACACCTTC.

V gene TRBV5-1 combines with J gene TRBJ2-5; no clear D. The CDR3 extends over 14 amino acids. V dropped 0 bases and J dropped 4 bases, with 10 bases sitting between them. Germline-derived CDR1 and CDR2 are SGHRS and YFSETQ. The CDR3 sequence: CASSLGLSPETQYF. The CDR3 region has the DNA TGCGCCAGCAGCTTGGGACTGTCCCCAGAGACCCAGTACTTC.

A few counts support this clone. The chain uses TRBV6-2 or TRBV6-3 and TRBJ2-7, with a weak D call TRBD2 (5 bases). CDR1 and CDR2 (germline): MNHEY, SVGEGT. CDR3 length equals 12 residues. Between the trimmed V and J ends, which lost 6 bases and 2 bases, there was a span of 8 bases. CDR3 amino acids: CASSRLTYEQYF. The DNA of the CDR3 is TGTGCCAGCAGCAGACTAACCTACGAGCAGTACTTC.

The chain uses TRBV5-1 and TRBJ2-5; tentatively, D is TRBD2 (5 bases). Germline CDR1 is SGHRS and CDR2 is YFSETQ. The CDR3 has 15 amino acids. V was clipped by 0 bases and J by 5 bases, with 14 bases between them. This chain's CDR3 is CASSLAGLARETQYF. As DNA, the CDR3 is TGCGCCAGCAGCTTGGCTGGGCTAGCTCGGGAGACCCAGTACTTC.

V usage is TRBV7-8 and J usage is TRBJ1-5; D might be TRBD1 (6 bases). V lost 5 bases and J lost 6, with 14 bases in between. The CDR3 is made up of 14 amino acids. Germline V gene sequence: CDR1 SGHVS, CDR2 FQNEAQ. CDR3 loop: CASSGTGRGQPQHF. The CDR3 DNA follows: TGTGCCAGCAGCGGAACAGGGAGAGGTCAGCCCCAGCATTTT.

CDR3 residues: CATSKTGQSPEKLFF. DNA of the CDR3: TGTGCCACCAGTAAGACGGGACAGTCTCCTGAAAAACTGTTTTTT. The rearrangement links TRBV24-1 to TRBJ1-4; TRBD1 matches at 7 bases. This CDR3 spans 15 amino acids. Germline CDR1 is KGHDR and CDR2 is SFDVKD. The J segment lost 7 bases and the V segment lost 6 bases, leaving 10 bases of the junction unmatched.

The V call is TRBV4-1, the J call TRBJ2-7, with 9 nucleotides matching TRBD2. This CDR3 contains 15 residues. The trim removed 0 bases at V and 6 bases at J, leaving 6 bases unmatched. Germline-derived CDR1 and CDR2 are MGHRA and YSYEKL. CDR3 protein: CASSQDERGAREQYF. The DNA of the CDR3 is TGCGCCAGCAGCCAAGATGAGCGGGGGGCTCGCGAGCAGTACTTC.

This clone was detected only once. This sequence joins TRBV7-3 and TRBJ2-1; 9 positions match TRBD1. The CDR3 extends over 16 amino acids. The V and J ends lost 5 bases and 2 bases, in that order; junction bases with no gene match: 7. CDR1 is SGHTA, CDR2 FQGTGA, per germline. CDR3 amino acids: CASSPSRQGAYNEQFF. The CDR3 region has the DNA TGTGCCAGCAGCCCTTCTCGACAGGGGGCCTACAATGAGCAGTTCTTC. The whole variable domain, remainder taken from reference TRBV7-3 and TRBJ2-1, is GAGVSQTPSNKVTEKGKYVELRCDPISGHTALYWYRQSLGQGPEFLIYFQGTGAADDSGLPNDRFFAVRPEGSVSTLKIQRTERGDSAVYLCASSPSRQGAYNEQFFGPGTRLTVL.

In this sample, this clone turned up a few times. The chain is built from TRBV27 and TRBJ2-5, with a weak D call TRBD2 (5 bases). The CDR3 loop spans 15 amino acids. Between the trimmed V and J ends, which lost 7 bases and 1 base, there was a span of 16 bases. The V gene's germline CDR1 is MNHEY and CDR2 SMNVEV (reference sequence). The CDR3: CASKGDGLPQETQYF. CDR3 sequence (DNA): TGTGCCAGCAAAGGTGACGGACTCCCCCAAGAGACCCAGTACTTC.

In this sample, this clone turned up a few times. The chain is built from TRBV7-9 and TRBJ1-4; 7 bases are shared with TRBD1. CDR1 and CDR2 (germline): SEHNR, FQNEAQ (reference sequence). The CDR3 spans 16 residues. With 3 bases clipped from V and 3 bases from J, the junction kept 7 bases outside the gene matches. The CDR3, as DNA: TGTGCCAGCAGCTTGAGTCAGGGACAGCCTAATGAAAAACTGTTTTTT. It is translated as CASSLSQGQPNEKLFF.

The V call is TRBV24-1, the J call TRBJ1-5; the D gene is possibly TRBD1 (5 bases). V was trimmed by 7 bases and J by 0 bases, leaving 12 bases between them. The CDR3 loop spans 15 amino acids. Germline CDR1 is KGHDR and CDR2 is SFDVKD. The CDR3 DNA is TGTGCCACCAGCGAAGGGGATCTTAGCAATCAGCCCCAGCATTTT. Translation: CATSEGDLSNQPQHF.

The gene calls are TRBV5-8 and TRBJ1-2; TRBD1 might be the D (5 bases). Germline values: CDR1 SGHTS, CDR2 YDEGEE. With 3 bases removed from V and 1 base from J, the gap between germline ends came to 10 bases. The CDR3 is 14 residues long. The CDR3 sequence is CASSWGLDNYGYTF. The CDR3, as DNA: TGTGCCAGCAGCTGGGGCCTCGATAACTATGGCTACACCTTC.